The present T cell receptor beta chain was sequenced within a study of radiotherapy plus CTLA-4 blockade in lung cancer. Whole-study results and caveats: The best predictor of response was reported to be early blood T cell clone dynamics, with interferon-beta. The study found tumor-derived TCR clones expanded in blood after radiotherapy plus ipilimumab.

Germline CDR1 SGHAT, CDR2 FQNNGV. CDR3 length: 12 residues. A note on this clone: Its antigen is currently unknown. One junction end disagrees with the germline gene, perhaps due to a read error. The sample has other DNA sequences that encode this CDR3 too.

Assay: immunoSEQ multiplex PCR; the TCRdb copy retains only in-frame clones and omits some. The sample holds around 70,000 clones, over 75% seen once. The sequence derives from a human donor with non-small cell lung cancer who had a partial response to radiotherapy plus ipilimumab. The sample consisted of peripheral blood, taken from a patient treated with radiotherapy plus ipilimumab. The chain has TRBV11-2 and TRBJ1-1; D unclear. As DNA, the CDR3 is TGCGCCAGCAGCTTGACACTGCAACAAGCTTTCTTT. This encodes CASSLTLQQAFF.